The clone carrying this T cell receptor (beta chain) was seen only a few times. Its specificity is unknown. These data are taken from a study of cytomegalovirus exposure and HLA in healthy donors. The study's findings and limits: In most subjects, TCR beta sequences reportedly gave accurate predictions of HLA-A and HLA-B alleles. Compared with the approximately 680-donor mean, an Asian-associated ancestry cluster reportedly had fewer N-insertions, according to a later analysis.

Germline V lookup: CDR1 SQVTM, CDR2 ANQGSEA. The CDR3 extends over 15 amino acids. V lost 7 bases, J lost 4 bases, and 13 bases stayed unmatched. PCR primers comprised 60 Vbeta and 13 Jbeta primers. This table comes from immunoSEQ multiplex PCR, and its TCRdb copy is limited to in-frame clones, with some not included. The sample has some 45,000 clones, about 47% seen once. The sequence came from a human donor in good health. Sequenced: PBMCs. The chain employs TRBV29-1 and TRBJ2-1; 7 nucleotides align to TRBD2. The CDR3 nucleotides read TGCAGCGGCAGACTAGCCGGAGCCCCTTACAATGAGCAGTTCTTC. This codes for CSGRLAGAPYNEQFF.